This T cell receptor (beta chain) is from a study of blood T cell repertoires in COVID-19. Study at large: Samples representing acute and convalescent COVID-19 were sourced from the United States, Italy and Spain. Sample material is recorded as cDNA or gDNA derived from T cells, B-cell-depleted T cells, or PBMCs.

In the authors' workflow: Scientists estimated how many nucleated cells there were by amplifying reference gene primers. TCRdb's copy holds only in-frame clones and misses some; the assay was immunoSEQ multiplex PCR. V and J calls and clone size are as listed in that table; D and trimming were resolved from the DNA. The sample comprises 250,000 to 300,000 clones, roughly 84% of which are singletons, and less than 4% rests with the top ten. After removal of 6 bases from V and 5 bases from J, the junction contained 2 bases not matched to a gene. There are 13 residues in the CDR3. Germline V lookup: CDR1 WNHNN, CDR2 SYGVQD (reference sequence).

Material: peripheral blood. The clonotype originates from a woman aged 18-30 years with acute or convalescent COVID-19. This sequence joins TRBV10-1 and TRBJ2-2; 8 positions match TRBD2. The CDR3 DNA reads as TGCGCCAGCAGGAGCGGGAGAACCGGGGAGCTGTTTTTT. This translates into CASRSGRTGELFF.